One and the same sample provided the 21 T cell receptor beta chains below, sequenced in a study of blood T cell repertoires in COVID-19. Sequencing was performed with immunoSEQ multiplex PCR; in TCRdb, only in-frame clones are kept and a portion is missing. The sample carries some 150,000 clones, approximately 85% recorded once. The sample taken for sequencing was peripheral blood. The receptors here all came from a man aged 60 to 69 with COVID-19, enrolled during active disease.

This clone was seen only once. V gene TRBV7-3 combines with J gene TRBJ2-5, with 7 bases aligning to TRBD1. V gave up 4 bases and J gave up 2 bases; unmatched junction bases: 1. The CDR3 has 13 amino acids. Germline CDR1 and CDR2: SGHTA and FQGTGA. CDR3 coding DNA: TGTGCCAGCAGCTGGGGACAGCAAGAGACCCAGTACTTC. It is translated as CASSWGQQETQYF.

The gene calls are TRBV28 and TRBJ2-7; 7 positions agree with TRBD1. Germline assignment: CDR1 MDHEN and CDR2 SYDVKM. This CDR3 contains 15 residues. After removal of 6 bases from V and 3 bases from J, the junction contained 11 bases not matched to a gene. CDR3 sequence (DNA): TGTGCCAGCAGGAAGACAGGGACAGAATTCTACGAGCAGTACTTC. It is translated as CASRKTGTEFYEQYF.

J is TRBJ1-1 and V is TRBV12-3 or TRBV12-4, with D tentatively TRBD1 (5 bases). This CDR3 is 12 amino acids long. V was cut by 6 bases and J by 12 bases, with 17 bases left in between. The CDR3 DNA follows: TGTGCCAGCAGGTCCGGGGGGGTCCGACCTTTCTTT. The encoded protein is CASRSGGVRPFF.

CDR3 region: CASSKTGEDHTIYF. CDR3 DNA sequence: TGTGCCAGCAGCAAGACAGGGGAAGACCACACCATATATTTT. This chain connects TRBV7-2 to TRBJ1-3, with 8 nucleotides matching TRBD1. The ends lost 5 bases at V and 8 bases at J; junction bases unmatched: 8. There are 14 residues in the CDR3. CDR1 SGHTA and CDR2 FQGNSA come from the germline V gene.

The chain carries TRBV2 and TRBJ2-4; 9 bases fit TRBD1. Looked up from germline, CDR1 is SNHLY and CDR2 is FYNNEI. The CDR3 consists of 13 residues. With 4 bases clipped from V and 8 bases from J, the junction kept 3 bases outside the gene matches. DNA for the CDR3: TGTGCCAGCAGTGTGACAGGGGGGGACATTCAGTACTTC. It translates to CASSVTGGDIQYF.

V is TRBV27 and J is TRBJ2-7; TRBD1 aligns across 7 bases. The germline V gene has CDR1 MNHEY and CDR2 SMNVEV (reference sequence). V lost 4 bases to trimming and J lost 3 bases; unmatched junction nucleotides: 12. This CDR3 contains 16 residues. The CDR3: CASSWDLRAGGYEQYF. The DNA for the CDR3 is TGTGCCAGCAGTTGGGATTTAAGGGCAGGGGGCTACGAGCAGTACTTC.

The chain combines TRBV19 with TRBJ1-5, with 8 positions matching TRBD1. The CDR3 is 16 amino acids. After removal of 2 bases from V and 4 bases from J, the junction contained 7 bases not matched to a gene. CDR1 and CDR2 from the germline V gene are LNHDA and SQIVND (reference sequence). In DNA, the CDR3 is TGTGCCAGTAGTATAAAACCCGGACAGGGTAATCAGCCCCAGCATTTT. It specifies CASSIKPGQGNQPQHF.

This clone came up once. The J gene is TRBJ2-1, the V gene TRBV4-3; D ambiguous. CDR3 length: 13 residues. CDR1 is LGHNA, CDR2 YSLEER, per germline. The V end was cut by 4 bases, the J end by 9 bases, with 13 bases between. The CDR3 region is CASSRSGSPEQFF. The CDR3 bases are TGCGCCAGCAGCCGGTCCGGGTCTCCTGAGCAGTTCTTC.

The table lists this clone with a count of one. The chain uses TRBV6-5 and TRBJ2-7; D remains unclear. The germline V and J ends were trimmed by 6 bases and 0 bases, with 6 bases remaining between them. The CDR3 consists of 12 residues. Germline CDR1 and CDR2: MNHEY and SVGAGI. CDR3 DNA: TGTGCCAGCAGCGCGAGCTCCTACGAGCAGTACTTC. Translated: CASSASSYEQYF.

The rearrangement links TRBV4-3 to TRBJ2-1, with 8 positions matching TRBD1. Per germline, CDR1 LGHNA and CDR2 YSLEER. The CDR3 totals 16 residues. J gave up 1 base and V 4 bases, and 6 bases lay outside the gene matches. The CDR3 sequence is CASSPQGVRSYNEQFF. The DNA for the CDR3 is TGCGCCAGCAGCCCACAGGGGGTTCGGTCCTACAATGAGCAGTTCTTC.

The chain carries TRBV11-3 and TRBJ2-1; TRBD1 is a possible D gene (6 bases). The CDR3 spans 16 residues. In germline, CDR1 is SGHNT, CDR2 YENEEA. The V end was cut by 5 bases, the J end by 9 bases, with 23 bases between. The CDR3 sequence: CASSPRGSVQYGEQFF. DNA of the CDR3: TGTGCCAGCAGCCCAAGGGGGTCCGTACAATATGGTGAGCAGTTCTTC.

The chain has TRBV7-3 and TRBJ2-5, with TRBD2 identical over 7 bases. V was clipped by 2 bases and J by 4 bases; unmatched bases: 4. Germline CDR1 is SGHTA and CDR2 is FQGTGA. This CDR3 spans 14 amino acids. The CDR3 reads CASSLGGEGETQYF. In DNA, the CDR3 is TGTGCCAGCAGCTTAGGTGGGGAGGGAGAGACCCAGTACTTC.

This chain connects TRBV7-9 to TRBJ1-2; D is unresolved. This CDR3 spans 14 amino acids. Germline V gene data show CDR1 as SEHNR and CDR2 as FQNEAQ (reference sequence). The V and J ends lost 2 bases and 3 bases respectively, with 10 bases between them. CDR3 loop: CASSLPGGDYGYTF. CDR3 sequence (DNA): TGTGCCAGCAGCTTACCAGGCGGGGACTATGGCTACACCTTC.

The chain employs TRBV29-1 and TRBJ2-7; a weak D match, TRBD2 (7 bases). The germline V gene has CDR1 SQVTM and CDR2 ANQGSEA. The CDR3 totals 14 residues. Trimming removed 7 bases from V and 0 bases from J, with 16 bases in between. The CDR3 here is CSGGGGLSSYEQYF. CDR3 DNA sequence: TGCAGCGGGGGGGGCGGACTAAGCTCCTACGAGCAGTACTTC.

This chain joins TRBV7-2 and TRBJ2-7; 9 nucleotides agree with TRBD2. This CDR3 comprises 15 residues. The V gene's germline CDR1 is SGHTA and CDR2 FQGNSA. V lost 1 base to trimming and J lost 4 bases; unmatched junction nucleotides: 5. DNA of the CDR3: TGTGCCAGCAGCTTAGGGGTAGCGGGGGCTTACGAGCAGTACTTC. Its protein product is CASSLGVAGAYEQYF.

V and J are TRBV4-1 and TRBJ1-4, with 9 bases aligning to TRBD1. Germline V gene lookup returns CDR1 MGHRA and CDR2 YSYEKL. V was clipped by 1 base and J by 4 bases; unmatched bases: 4. CDR3 length: 16 residues. The CDR3 nucleotides read TGCGCCAGCAGCCAAGGGGGACAGGGAGGTAATGAAAAACTGTTTTTT. This translates into CASSQGGQGGNEKLFF.

This clone occurred a few times. The V call is TRBV7-2, the J call TRBJ1-5; a weak D match, TRBD1 (6 bases). The CDR3 has 17 residues. The V end was cut by 1 base, the J end by 0 bases, with 13 bases between. The germline CDR1 and CDR2 sequences are SGHTA and FQGNSA. Here the CDR3 DNA reads TGTGCCAGCAGCTTAGTAGTTAGGGGGACTAGCAATCAGCCCCAGCATTTT. It specifies CASSLVVRGTSNQPQHF.

This chain uses TRBV19 with TRBJ2-1; TRBD1 matches at 9 bases. The CDR3 has 14 residues. V lost 7 bases, J lost 6 bases, and 7 bases stayed unmatched. Germline V gene data show CDR1 as LNHDA and CDR2 as SQIVND (reference sequence). The CDR3 DNA is TGTGCCAGTAAACGACAGGGGGAGGTCAATGAGCAGTTCTTC. The encoded protein is CASKRQGEVNEQFF.

J is TRBJ2-5 and V is TRBV9, with 11 positions matching TRBD2. This CDR3 comprises 18 residues. V shed 6 bases, J shed 4 bases, and the junction held 17 bases outside the gene matches. Germline values: CDR1 SGDLS, CDR2 YYNGEE. This CDR3 is CASTQGELAGGGGETQYF. In nucleotides, the CDR3 is TGTGCCAGCACCCAAGGAGAGCTAGCGGGGGGCGGTGGAGAGACCCAGTACTTC.

V gene TRBV5-1 combines with J gene TRBJ2-3; D might be TRBD2 (8 bases). Germline V gives CDR1 SGHRS, CDR2 YFSETQ. CDR3 size: 19 residues. Trimming removed 4 bases from V and 6 bases from J, with 30 bases in between. The CDR3 loop reads CASSQDRAQRGTVHDTQYF. The CDR3 coding sequence is TGCGCCAGCAGCCAAGACAGGGCCCAGCGGGGGACCGTTCACGATACGCAGTATTTT.

The V gene is TRBV9, the J gene TRBJ2-3, with 9 bases aligning to TRBD1. Germline CDR1 and CDR2: SGDLS and YYNGEE. The junction had 10 bases not matched to a gene; V was cut back by 4 bases and J by 4 bases. This CDR3 is 16 amino acids long. In DNA, the CDR3 is TGTGCCAGCAGCTCCCAGCCCGGGACAGGGTCAGATACGCAGTATTTT. Translating it yields CASSSQPGTGSDTQYF.